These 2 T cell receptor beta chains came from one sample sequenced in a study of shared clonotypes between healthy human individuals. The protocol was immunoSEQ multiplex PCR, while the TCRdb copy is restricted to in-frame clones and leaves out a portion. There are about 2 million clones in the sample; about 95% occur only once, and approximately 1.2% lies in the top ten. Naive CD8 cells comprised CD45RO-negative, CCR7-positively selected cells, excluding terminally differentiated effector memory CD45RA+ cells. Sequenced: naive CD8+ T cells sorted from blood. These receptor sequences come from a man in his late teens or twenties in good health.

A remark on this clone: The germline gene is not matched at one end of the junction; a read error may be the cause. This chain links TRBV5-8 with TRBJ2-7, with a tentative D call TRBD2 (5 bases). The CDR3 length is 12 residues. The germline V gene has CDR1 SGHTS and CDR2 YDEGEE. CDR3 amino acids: CASSLTDYEHYF. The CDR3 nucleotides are TGTGCCAGCAGCCTGACCGACTACGAGCATTACTTC. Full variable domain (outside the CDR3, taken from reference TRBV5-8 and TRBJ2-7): EAGVTQSPTHLIKTRGQQATLRCSPISGHTSVYWYQQALGLGLQFLLWYDEGEERNRGNFPPRFSGRQFPNYSSELNVNALELEDSALYLCASSLTDYEHYFGPGTRLTVT.

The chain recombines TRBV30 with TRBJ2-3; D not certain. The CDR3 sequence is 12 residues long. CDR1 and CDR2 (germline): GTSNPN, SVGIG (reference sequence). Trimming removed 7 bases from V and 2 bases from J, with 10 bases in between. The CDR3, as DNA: TGTGCCTTAGGGCCTTCCACAGATACGCAGTATTTT. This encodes CALGPSTDTQYF.